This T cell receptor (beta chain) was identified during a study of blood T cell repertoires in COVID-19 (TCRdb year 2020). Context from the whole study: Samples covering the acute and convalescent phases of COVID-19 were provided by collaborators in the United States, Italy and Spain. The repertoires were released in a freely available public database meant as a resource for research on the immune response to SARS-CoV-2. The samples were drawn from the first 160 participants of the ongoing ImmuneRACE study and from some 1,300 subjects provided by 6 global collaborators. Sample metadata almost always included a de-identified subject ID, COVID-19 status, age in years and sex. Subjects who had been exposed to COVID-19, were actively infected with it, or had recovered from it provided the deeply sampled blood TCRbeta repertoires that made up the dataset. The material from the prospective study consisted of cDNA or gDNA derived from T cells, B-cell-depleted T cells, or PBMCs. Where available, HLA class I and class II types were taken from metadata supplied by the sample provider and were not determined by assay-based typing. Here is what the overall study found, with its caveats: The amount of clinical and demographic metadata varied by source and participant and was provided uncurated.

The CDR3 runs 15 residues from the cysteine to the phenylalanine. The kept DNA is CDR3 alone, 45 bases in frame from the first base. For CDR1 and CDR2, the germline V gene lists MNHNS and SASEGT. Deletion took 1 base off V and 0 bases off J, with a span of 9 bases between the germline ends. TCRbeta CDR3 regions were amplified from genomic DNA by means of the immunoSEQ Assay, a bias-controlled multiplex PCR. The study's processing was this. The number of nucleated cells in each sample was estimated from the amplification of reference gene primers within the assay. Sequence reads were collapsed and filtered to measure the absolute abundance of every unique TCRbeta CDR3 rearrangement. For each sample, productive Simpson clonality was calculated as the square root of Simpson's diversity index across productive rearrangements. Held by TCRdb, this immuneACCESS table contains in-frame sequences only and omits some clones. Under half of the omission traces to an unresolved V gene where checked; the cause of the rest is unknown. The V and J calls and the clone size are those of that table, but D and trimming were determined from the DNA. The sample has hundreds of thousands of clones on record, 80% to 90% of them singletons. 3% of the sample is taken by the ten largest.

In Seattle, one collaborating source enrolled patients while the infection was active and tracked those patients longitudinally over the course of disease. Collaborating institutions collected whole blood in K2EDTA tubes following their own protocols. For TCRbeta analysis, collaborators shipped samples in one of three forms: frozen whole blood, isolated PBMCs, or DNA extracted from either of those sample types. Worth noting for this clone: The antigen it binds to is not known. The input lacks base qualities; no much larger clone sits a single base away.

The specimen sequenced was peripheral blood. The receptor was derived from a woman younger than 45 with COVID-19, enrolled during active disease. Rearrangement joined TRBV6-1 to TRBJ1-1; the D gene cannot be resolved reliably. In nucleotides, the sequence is TGTGCCAGCAGTGAAGTTCCGGACTTGAACACTGAAGCTTTCTTT. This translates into CASSEVPDLNTEAFF.